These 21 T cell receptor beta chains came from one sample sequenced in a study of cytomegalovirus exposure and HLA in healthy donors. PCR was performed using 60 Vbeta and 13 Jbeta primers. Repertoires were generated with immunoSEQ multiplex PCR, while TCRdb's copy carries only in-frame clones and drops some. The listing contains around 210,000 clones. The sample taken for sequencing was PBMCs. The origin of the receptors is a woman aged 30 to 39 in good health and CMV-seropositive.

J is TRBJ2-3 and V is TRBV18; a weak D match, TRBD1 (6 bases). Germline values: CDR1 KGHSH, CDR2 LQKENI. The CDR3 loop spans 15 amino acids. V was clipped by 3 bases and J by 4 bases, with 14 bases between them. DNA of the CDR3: TGTGCCAGCTCACCGTCCAGGGGTAAGGCAGATACGCAGTATTTT. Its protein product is CASSPSRGKADTQYF.

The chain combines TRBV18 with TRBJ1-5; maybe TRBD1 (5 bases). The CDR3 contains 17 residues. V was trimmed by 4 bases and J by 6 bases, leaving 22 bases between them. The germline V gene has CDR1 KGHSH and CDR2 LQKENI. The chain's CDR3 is CASSRVRGEDRSQPQHF. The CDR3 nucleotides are TGTGCCAGCTCACGTGTTCGAGGGGAGGATCGCAGTCAGCCCCAGCATTTT.

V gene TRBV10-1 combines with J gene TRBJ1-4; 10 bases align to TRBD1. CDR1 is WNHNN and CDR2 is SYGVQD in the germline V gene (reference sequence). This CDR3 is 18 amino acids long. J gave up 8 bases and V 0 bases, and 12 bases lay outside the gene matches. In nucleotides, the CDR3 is TGCGCCAGCAGTGAGTCGACAGGGGGCGGGGAGGGGGTCGAAAAACTGTTTTTT. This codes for CASSESTGGGEGVEKLFF.

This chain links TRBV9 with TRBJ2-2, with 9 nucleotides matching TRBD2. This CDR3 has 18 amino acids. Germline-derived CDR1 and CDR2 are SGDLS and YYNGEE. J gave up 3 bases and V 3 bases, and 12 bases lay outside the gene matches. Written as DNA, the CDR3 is TGTGCCAGCAGCGCGGGTGACATTAGCGGGAGTGACACCGGGGAGCTGTTTTTT. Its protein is CASSAGDISGSDTGELFF.

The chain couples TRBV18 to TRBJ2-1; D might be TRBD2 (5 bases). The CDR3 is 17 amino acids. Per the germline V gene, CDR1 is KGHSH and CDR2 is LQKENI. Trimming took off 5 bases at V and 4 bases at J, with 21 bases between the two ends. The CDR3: CASSYIGLPKDYNEQFF. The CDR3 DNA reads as TGTGCCAGCTCATACATTGGACTCCCCAAGGATTACAATGAGCAGTTCTTC.

CDR3 sequence (DNA): TGTGCCAGCAGCCAAGACGGGGGGGCAAGCACAGATACGCAGTATTTT. It codes for CASSQDGGASTDTQYF. The chain links TRBV14 to TRBJ2-3, with 8 bases aligning to TRBD2. Losses at the gene ends were 0 bases for V and 0 bases for J; bases not matched to a gene: 2. The CDR3 is 16 amino acids. Germline V gene sequence: CDR1 SGHDN, CDR2 FVKESK.

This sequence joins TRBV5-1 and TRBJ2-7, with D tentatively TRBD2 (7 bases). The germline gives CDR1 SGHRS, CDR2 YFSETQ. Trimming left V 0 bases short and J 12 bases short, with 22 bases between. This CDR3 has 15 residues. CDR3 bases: TGCGCCAGCAGCTTGGTCACTGGGGGGGGCCAAGACCTGTACTTC. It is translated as CASSLVTGGGQDLYF.

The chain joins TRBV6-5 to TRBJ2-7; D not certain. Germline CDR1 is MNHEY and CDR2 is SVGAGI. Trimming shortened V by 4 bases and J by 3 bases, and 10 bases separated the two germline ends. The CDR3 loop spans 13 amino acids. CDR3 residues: CASSSSSNYEQYF. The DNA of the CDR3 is TGTGCCAGCAGTTCCTCATCTAACTACGAGCAGTACTTC.

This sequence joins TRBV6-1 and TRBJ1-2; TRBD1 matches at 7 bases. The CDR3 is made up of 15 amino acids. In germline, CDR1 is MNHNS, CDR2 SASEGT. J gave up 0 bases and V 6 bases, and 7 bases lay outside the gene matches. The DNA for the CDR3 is TGTGCCAGCAGCTCGGTGGACAGGCCTAACTATGGCTACACCTTC. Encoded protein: CASSSVDRPNYGYTF.

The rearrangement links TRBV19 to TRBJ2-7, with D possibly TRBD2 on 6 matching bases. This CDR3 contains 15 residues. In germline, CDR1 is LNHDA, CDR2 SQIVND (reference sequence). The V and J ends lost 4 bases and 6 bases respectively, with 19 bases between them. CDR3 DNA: TGTGCCAGTAGTACGCCCGGGGACGGGAGTTTCGAGCAGTACTTC. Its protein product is CASSTPGDGSFEQYF. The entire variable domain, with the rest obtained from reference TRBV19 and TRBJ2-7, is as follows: DGGITQSPKYLFRKEGQNVTLSCEQNLNHDAMYWYRQDPGQGLRLIYYSQIVNDFQKGDIAEGYSVSREKKESFPLTVTSAQKNPTAFYLCASSTPGDGSFEQYFGPGTRLTVT.

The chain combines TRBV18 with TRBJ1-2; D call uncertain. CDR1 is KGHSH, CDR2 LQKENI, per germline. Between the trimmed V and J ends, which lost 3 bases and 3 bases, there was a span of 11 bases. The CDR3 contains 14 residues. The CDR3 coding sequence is TGTGCCAGCTCACCCGGCGAAGCGGACTATGGCTACACCTTC. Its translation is CASSPGEADYGYTF. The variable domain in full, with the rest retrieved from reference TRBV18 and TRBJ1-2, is NAGVMQNPRHLVRRRGQEARLRCSPMKGHSHVYWYRQLPEEGLKFMVYLQKENIIDESGMPKERFSAEFPKEGPSILRIQQVVRGDSAAYFCASSPGEADYGYTFGSGTRLTVV.

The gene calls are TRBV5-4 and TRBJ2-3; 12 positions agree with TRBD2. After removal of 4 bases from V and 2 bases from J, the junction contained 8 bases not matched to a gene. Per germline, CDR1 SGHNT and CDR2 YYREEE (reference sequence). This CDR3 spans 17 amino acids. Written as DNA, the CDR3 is TGTGCCAGCAGCGAACCGGGACTAGCGGGTTCCACAGATACGCAGTATTTT. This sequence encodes CASSEPGLAGSTDTQYF.

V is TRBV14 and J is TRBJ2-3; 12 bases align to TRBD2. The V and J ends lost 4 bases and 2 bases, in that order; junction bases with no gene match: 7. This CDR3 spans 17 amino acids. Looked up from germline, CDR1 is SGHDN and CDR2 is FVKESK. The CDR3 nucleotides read TGTGCCAGCAGCCCCCGGGGACTAGCGGGCGACACAGATACGCAGTATTTT. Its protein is CASSPRGLAGDTDTQYF.

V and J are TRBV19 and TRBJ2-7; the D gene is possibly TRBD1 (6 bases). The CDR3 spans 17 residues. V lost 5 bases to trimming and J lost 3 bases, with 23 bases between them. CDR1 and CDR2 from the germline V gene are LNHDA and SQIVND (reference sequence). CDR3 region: CASSPRQGTFRVYEQYF. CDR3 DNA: TGTGCCAGTAGTCCCCGGCAGGGGACATTTAGGGTCTACGAGCAGTACTTC.

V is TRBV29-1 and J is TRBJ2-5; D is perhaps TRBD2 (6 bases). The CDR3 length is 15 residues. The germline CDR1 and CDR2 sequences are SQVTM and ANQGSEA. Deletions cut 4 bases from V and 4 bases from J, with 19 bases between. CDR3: CSVVGRSGPLETQYF. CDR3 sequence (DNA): TGCAGCGTTGTAGGTCGTAGCGGACCCTTAGAGACCCAGTACTTC.

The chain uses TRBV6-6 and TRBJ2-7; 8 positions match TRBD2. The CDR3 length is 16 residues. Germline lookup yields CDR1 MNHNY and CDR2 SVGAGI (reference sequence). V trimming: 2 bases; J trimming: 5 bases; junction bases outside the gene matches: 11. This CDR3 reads CASSYPGGRGVDEQYF. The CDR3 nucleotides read TGTGCCAGCAGTTACCCGGGGGGGAGGGGAGTCGACGAGCAGTACTTC.

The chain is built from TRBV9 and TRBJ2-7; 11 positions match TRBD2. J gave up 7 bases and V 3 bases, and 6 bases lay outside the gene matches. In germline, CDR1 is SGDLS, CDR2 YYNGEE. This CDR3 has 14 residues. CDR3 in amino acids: CASSATSGTSEQYF. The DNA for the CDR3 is TGTGCCAGCAGCGCGACTAGCGGGACTAGTGAGCAGTACTTC.

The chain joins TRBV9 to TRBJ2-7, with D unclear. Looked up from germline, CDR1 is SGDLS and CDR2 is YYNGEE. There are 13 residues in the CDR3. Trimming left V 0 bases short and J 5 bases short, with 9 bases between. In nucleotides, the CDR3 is TGTGCCAGCAGCGTAGGAATAACGGACGAGCAGTACTTC. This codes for CASSVGITDEQYF.

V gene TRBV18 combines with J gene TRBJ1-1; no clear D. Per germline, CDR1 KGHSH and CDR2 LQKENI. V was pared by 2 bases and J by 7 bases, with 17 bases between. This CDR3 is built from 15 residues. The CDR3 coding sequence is TGTGCCAGCTCACCATTTTTGAGGGTCCCAGGTGAAGCTTTCTTT. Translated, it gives CASSPFLRVPGEAFF.

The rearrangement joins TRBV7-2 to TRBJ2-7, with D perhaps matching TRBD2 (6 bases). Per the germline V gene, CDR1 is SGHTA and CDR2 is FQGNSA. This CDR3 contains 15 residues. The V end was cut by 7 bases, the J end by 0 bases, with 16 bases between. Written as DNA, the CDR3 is TGTGCCAGCACCCCTGGCGGGGCCGGCTCCTACGAGCAGTACTTC. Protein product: CASTPGGAGSYEQYF. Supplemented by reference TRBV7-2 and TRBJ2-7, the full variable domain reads GAGVSQSPSNKVTEKGKDVELRCDPISGHTALYWYRQSLGQGLEFLIYFQGNSAPDKSGLPSDRFSAERTGGSVSTLTIQRTQQEDSAVYLCASTPGGAGSYEQYFGPGTRLTVT.

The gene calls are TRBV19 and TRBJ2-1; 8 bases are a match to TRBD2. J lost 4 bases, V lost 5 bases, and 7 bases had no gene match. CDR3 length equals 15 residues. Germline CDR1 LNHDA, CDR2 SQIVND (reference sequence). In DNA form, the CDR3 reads TGTGCCAGTAGTGGTGGACTAGCCAGGTACAATGAGCAGTTCTTC. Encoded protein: CASSGGLARYNEQFF.